These T cell receptor beta chains were read from a single sample in a study of control samples from healthy donors and cancer patients. The repertoire was sequenced with immunoSEQ multiplex PCR; TCRdb's copy has only in-frame clones and lacks some. The sample lists some 150,000 clones; 90% to 95% were seen once. Sequences were obtained from blood. The receptors were sampled from a man aged 40-49 years in good health. The CDR3 runs from the conserved cysteine through the conserved F or W.

V: TRBV5-1
J: TRBJ1-1
CDR3: CASSFPGQGATEAFF

V: TRBV7-9
J: TRBJ1-4
CDR3: CASSLWLGGTNEKLFF

V: TRBV5-6
J: TRBJ1-5
CDR3: CASSLAGGSNQPQHF

V: TRBV24-1
J: TRBJ1-5
CDR3: CATSDGRFDQPQHF

V: TRBV6-2/TRBV6-3
J: TRBJ1-2
CDR3: CASSYSGGNYGYTF

V: TRBV6-5
J: TRBJ1-6
CDR3: CAGHRTNNSPLHF

V: TRBV5-6
J: TRBJ2-7
CDR3: CASSLWQETYEQYF

V: TRBV4-3
J: TRBJ2-6
CDR3: CASSQDPGGASGANVLTF

V: TRBV7-2
J: TRBJ2-7
CDR3: CASSPQSGGPYYEQYF

V: TRBV7-2
J: TRBJ1-1
CDR3: CASSLSSTTEAFF

V: TRBV9
J: TRBJ2-1
CDR3: CASSVASLRNEQFF

V: TRBV14
J: TRBJ1-1
CDR3: CASSPWDRNTEAFF

V: TRBV19
J: TRBJ2-1
CDR3: CASSIDLSLQAHNEQFF

V: TRBV7-9
J: TRBJ2-1
CDR3: CASRGGDSYNEQFF